A selection of T cell receptor beta chains follows, all from one sample in a study of early T cells in non-severe SARS-CoV-2 infection. Via MiXCR, TCRdb re-called the 5' RACE reads, giving one row per CDR3 protein. The data contain 65,000 to 75,000 distinct CDR3 sequences, roughly 4.9% of them singletons. Sequenced here: whole blood, sampled at baseline. The receptor set was obtained from an adult who was a healthcare worker with PCR-confirmed SARS-CoV-2 infection or an uninfected control (not recorded which). The donor label of this sample is uncertain. CDR3s include the opening cysteine and the closing phenylalanine or tryptophan. A D gene is named only where the DNA matches it firmly. Clone size, where shown, is once, few, many, or a class for clones that have expanded.

clone_size: many
cdr3_length: 19
v_call: TRBV7-9
j_call: TRBJ1-1
d_call: NA
cdr3_nt: TGTGCCAGCAGCTTGTTCACAGGGACACACCTAAATCCCAACACTGAAGCTTTCTTT
cdr3_aa: CASSLFTGTHLNPNTEAFF

clone_size: NA
cdr3_length: 13
v_call: TRBV4-2
j_call: TRBJ1-5
d_call: NA
cdr3_nt: TGTGCCAGCAGCCAAGATAGCGCACAGCCCCAGCATTTT
cdr3_aa: CASSQDSAQPQHF

clone_size: many
cdr3_length: 15
v_call: TRBV5-5
j_call: TRBJ1-5
d_call: TRBD1
cdr3_nt: TGTGCCAGCAGCTTTGGGGACAGTTCTTTAATGACCCAGCATTTT
cdr3_aa: CASSFGDSSLMTQHF

clone_size: many
cdr3_length: 13
v_call: TRBV7-9
j_call: TRBJ2-1
d_call: NA
cdr3_nt: TGTGCCAGCCAACCCGGCAGTTACAATGAGCAGTTCTTC
cdr3_aa: CASQPGSYNEQFF

clone_size: many
cdr3_length: 15
v_call: TRBV5-5
j_call: TRBJ1-5
d_call: NA
cdr3_nt: TGTGCCAGCAGCTCGGACAGAGGGCTCGGTCAGCCCCAGCATTTT
cdr3_aa: CASSSDRGLGQPQHF

clone_size: few
cdr3_length: 15
v_call: TRBV14
j_call: TRBJ2-7
d_call: TRBD1
cdr3_nt: TGTGCCAGCAGCCCCCGACAGGGGAGTTTCTACGAGCAGTACTTC
cdr3_aa: CASSPRQGSFYEQYF

clone_size: few
cdr3_length: 14
v_call: TRBV7-9
j_call: TRBJ2-2
d_call: NA
cdr3_nt: TGTGCCAGCAGCCGAGACAGTTACACCGGGGAGCTGTTTTTT
cdr3_aa: CASSRDSYTGELFF

clone_size: many
cdr3_length: 17
v_call: TRBV6-6
j_call: TRBJ1-1
d_call: NA
cdr3_nt: TGTGCCAGCACGGAGCCGGGACGTCTTTATGGGAACACTGAAGCTTTCTTT
cdr3_aa: CASTEPGRLYGNTEAFF

clone_size: few
cdr3_length: 11
v_call: TRBV12-5
j_call: TRBJ2-1
d_call: NA
cdr3_nt: TGTGCTAGTGGTTTGGGCAATGAGCAGTTCTTC
cdr3_aa: CASGLGNEQFF

clone_size: many
cdr3_length: 14
v_call: TRBV7-9
j_call: TRBJ1-2
d_call: NA
cdr3_nt: TGTGCCAGCAGCTCCCGGACGGCTAACTATGGCTACACCTTC
cdr3_aa: CASSSRTANYGYTF

clone_size: NA
cdr3_length: 15
v_call: TRBV5-4
j_call: TRBJ1-1
d_call: TRBD1
cdr3_nt: TGTGCCAGCAGCTTGGCCAAGGGGGCAGCCACTGAAGCTTTCTTT
cdr3_aa: CASSLAKGAATEAFF

clone_size: few
cdr3_length: 14
v_call: TRBV6-6
j_call: TRBJ1-4
d_call: NA
cdr3_nt: TGTGCCAGCAGTTACTCGAATTCTAATGAAAAACTGTTTTTT
cdr3_aa: CASSYSNSNEKLFF

clone_size: few
cdr3_length: 14
v_call: TRBV10-2
j_call: TRBJ2-1
d_call: NA
cdr3_nt: TGCGCCAGCAGTGGATCGGGGTTATACAATGAGCAGTTCTTC
cdr3_aa: CASSGSGLYNEQFF

clone_size: many
cdr3_length: 15
v_call: TRBV20-1
j_call: TRBJ1-2
d_call: NA
cdr3_nt: TGCAGTGCTAGAGTTTTGACAGCTTGGTTCTATGGCTACACCTTC
cdr3_aa: CSARVLTAWFYGYTF

clone_size: many
cdr3_length: 15
v_call: TRBV5-1
j_call: TRBJ2-3
d_call: TRBD2
cdr3_nt: TGCGCCAGCAGCTTGGAGCTAGCGGGGATAGATACGCAGTATTTT
cdr3_aa: CASSLELAGIDTQYF

clone_size: many
cdr3_length: 15
v_call: TRBV10-3
j_call: TRBJ2-3
d_call: TRBD1
cdr3_nt: TGTGCCATCAGAGGGGACAGCCAGGACTTGGATACGCAGTATTTT
cdr3_aa: CAIRGDSQDLDTQYF